The present entry profiles one T cell receptor (beta chain) with its context. This record comes from a study of CD8 T cells in Susac syndrome. RNA, at about 0.45 to 1 ug, was reverse transcribed with random hexamers. TCRdb re-analysed the immunoSEQ multiplex PCR reads in MiXCR, keeping a single row per CDR3 protein. This table holds 400,000 to 550,000 distinct CDR3 sequences, about 85% found once. CD8+ and CD4+ T cells from blood underwent TCR beta sequencing. Sequencing input: CD8+ T cells from PBMCs. The receptor was isolated from a human donor with multiple sclerosis.

DNA for the CDR3: TGTGCCAGCAGCGTGGGACTAGCGGGTTACAATGAGCAGTTCTTC. Translating it yields CASSVGLAGYNEQFF. The chain carries TRBV5-6 and TRBJ2-1, with 12 bases matching TRBD2. V was clipped by 4 bases and J by 4 bases; unmatched bases: 3. The CDR3 length is 15 residues. From germline, CDR1 is SGHDT and CDR2 YYEEEE.